The 2 T cell receptor beta chains presented below share a single source sample, sequenced in a study of T cell responses to AZD1222 COVID-19 vaccine. The assay was immunoSEQ multiplex PCR, and TCRdb's table has in-frame clones only and misses some. In the table there are 200,000 to 250,000 clones, 90% to 95% of which are singletons. The input for sequencing was peripheral blood, taken 28 days after the second dose of the MenACWY control vaccine. These receptors were collected from an adult who received the MenACWY meningococcal vaccine as a control.

CDR3 in amino acids: CASSYKRIHEQYF. CDR3 coding DNA: TGTGCCAGCAGTTACAAGCGGATCCACGAGCAGTACTTC. The chain couples TRBV6-5 to TRBJ2-7; TRBD2 is a possible D gene (5 bases). V gave up 2 bases and J gave up 5 bases, with 10 bases separating them. The germline CDR1 and CDR2 sequences are MNHEY and SVGAGI. This CDR3 is 13 amino acids long.

This clone came up a few times. This chain links TRBV27 with TRBJ2-6, with TRBD2 as a possible D gene (6 bases). Germline loops: CDR1 MNHEY, CDR2 SMNVEV (reference sequence). The CDR3 has 16 amino acids. V was clipped by 3 bases and J by 0 bases, with 9 bases between them. CDR3: CASSLGLRSGANVLTF. In nucleotides, the CDR3 is TGTGCCAGCAGTTTGGGACTCCGCTCTGGGGCCAACGTCCTGACTTTC.